Listed below are T cell receptor beta chains from one sample, sequenced in a study of blood T cell repertoires in COVID-19. TCRdb keeps only in-frame clones here, not all; method: immunoSEQ multiplex PCR. The sample lists fewer than 350,000 clones; about 82% were seen once. Sequences were obtained from peripheral blood. The receptors here all came from a woman aged 45-59 years with active or convalescent COVID-19. Each CDR3 is given with its conserved first and last residue. Not all rows give a size; the values are once, few, many and, for expanded clones, a class.

clone size,J gene,CDR3 length,V gene,CDR3 protein
many,TRBJ1-6,17,TRBV7-9,CASSQPTGSPLNSPLHF
-,TRBJ2-2,15,TRBV5-5,CASTYLAGYTGELFF
few,TRBJ1-2,13,TRBV25-1,CASNPGSGYGYTF
-,TRBJ1-1,14,TRBV6-5,CASSLAGAGTEAFF
-,TRBJ2-2,13,TRBV7-9,CASSPYLTGELFF
-,TRBJ2-3,18,TRBV4-2,CASSQDRLAGTSTDTQYF
many,TRBJ2-6,16,TRBV30,CACQGSGIPGANVLTF
once,TRBJ1-1,15,TRBV5-5,CASSMDRGQRTEAFF
-,TRBJ2-1,15,TRBV7-2,CASSPQGAPYNEQFF
-,TRBJ1-1,14,TRBV4-1,CASSPQVKNTEAFF
-,TRBJ2-1,13,TRBV10-3,CAINEGRGNEQFF
-,TRBJ1-5,14,TRBV6-6,CASSSVGGGQPQHF
few,TRBJ2-4,18,TRBV13,CASSFGTSGRSAKNIQYF
many,TRBJ2-5,14,TRBV6-1,CASSEAWSGQTQYF
-,TRBJ2-2,17,TRBV7-6,CASSLGLAGVPTGELFF
-,TRBJ1-1,14,TRBV27,CASSLYGGGTEAFF
-,TRBJ2-1,13,TRBV7-8,CASSRTGDNEQFF
-,TRBJ1-5,15,TRBV18,CASSTTGGSNQPQHF
-,TRBJ2-7,13,TRBV28,CASSLTALYEQYF
-,TRBJ2-4,14,TRBV18,CASKQDRYFDIQYF
-,TRBJ1-5,14,TRBV28,CASTSRGFYQPQHF
-,TRBJ1-1,15,TRBV24-1,CATTPARGPGTEAFF
-,TRBJ1-2,16,TRBV3-1/TRBV3-2,CASSQRLDRAYYGYTF
-,TRBJ2-1,13,TRBV19,CASSIEGGGLQFF
-,TRBJ1-2,14,TRBV7-9,CASSLGTGGYGYTF
many,TRBJ2-7,14,TRBV6-5,CASRGTGGVVEQYF
-,TRBJ1-3,15,TRBV11-3,CASSQGVNSGNTIYF
-,TRBJ1-1,18,TRBV3-1/TRBV3-2,CASSQVGISDRLNTEAFF
-,TRBJ2-7,19,TRBV7-2,CASSLIPGLAGDGQYEQYF
-,TRBJ2-3,19,TRBV2,CASNPEGIPSGRAADTQYF
-,TRBJ2-3,13,TRBV2,CASLPGTTDTQYF
-,TRBJ2-7,15,TRBV7-2,CASSLWTPMGNEQYF
-,TRBJ1-1,14,TRBV4-2,CASSQERRGTEAFF
-,TRBJ1-1,16,TRBV2,CASSRGATSQGTEAFF
-,TRBJ1-1,15,TRBV27,CASSRKRAFNTEAFF
-,TRBJ1-6,16,TRBV5-4,CASSLEAGQYNSPLHF
-,TRBJ1-1,13,TRBV19,CASSIKGDTEAFF
-,TRBJ2-3,15,TRBV7-9,CASSLLSANTDTQYF
-,TRBJ2-7,14,TRBV19,CASSARDRGTEQYF
-,TRBJ1-5,15,TRBV28,CASSPDSNPNQPQHF
-,TRBJ2-2,15,TRBV7-8,CASSRQGLRGGELFF
-,TRBJ1-1,13,TRBV5-4,CASSLDRVQEAFF
-,TRBJ2-2,16,TRBV27,CASKIDGTGVTGELFF
-,TRBJ1-1,15,TRBV10-3,CAISESGLRGERAFF